This TCR beta chain was recovered during a study of T cell responses to AZD1222 COVID-19 vaccine. General study results and limits: Sampling that yielded the repertoires occurred only after the peak T cell response.

A remark on this clone: No antigen is known for it.

Measured with immunoSEQ multiplex PCR; TCRdb has only the in-frame clones, and not every one. The sample consists of about 100,000 clones, 85% to 90% of them appearing once. CDR1 is SGHVS and CDR2 is FQNEAQ in the germline V gene. The ends were cut back, 0 bases at V and 0 bases at J, with 12 bases in the middle. The CDR3 runs to 17 residues. This material consisted of peripheral blood, taken on day 0 of AZD1222 vaccination. The TCR was taken from an adult in good health. This rearrangement joins TRBV7-8 to TRBJ2-4; D is uncertain. CDR3 nucleotides: TGTGCCAGCAGCTTAGCAACCGGAGCACTAGCCAAAAACATTCAGTACTTC. It is translated as CASSLATGALAKNIQYF.